The T cell receptor beta chain under discussion was sequenced for a study of T cells in tuberculosis. At the level of the study: The T cells targeted glucose monomycolate, a mycobacterial lipid, via CD1B.

This table comes from immunoSEQ multiplex PCR, and its TCRdb copy is limited to in-frame clones, with some not included. The sample contains more than 30,000 clones, approximately 94% of which appear only once. Unsorted cryopreserved PBMC were sequenced, averaging around 100,000 T cells per clinical donor. Study results and limitations: Classification accuracy was 87% (AUROC 0.85 to 0.95) with the GMM-specific repertoire.

On this clone itself: The antigen is unknown.

The trim removed 2 bases at V and 7 bases at J, leaving 4 bases unmatched. Germline V gives CDR1 MNHNY, CDR2 SVGAGI (reference sequence). The CDR3 is 15 amino acids. This TCR derives from a donor aged 10-29 years with latent tuberculosis or without tuberculosis infection. Some clones in this sample may be carry-over from other donors' samples. The chain recombines TRBV6-6 with TRBJ1-4; 10 bases line up with TRBD1. The sample comprised PBMCs. The CDR3 DNA is TGTGCCAGCAGTTACACCGGGACAGGGGTTGAAAAACTGTTTTTT. Encoded protein: CASSYTGTGVEKLFF.